Below, 18 T cell receptor beta chains from the same sample are listed, as sequenced in a study of blood T cell repertoires in COVID-19. TCRdb's table, derived via immunoSEQ multiplex PCR, lists solely in-frame clones and lacks some. The table lists 100,000 to 110,000 clones, just over 85% of them singletons. Sequenced material: peripheral blood. All receptors come from a human donor in a cohort sampled during active COVID-19.

There are a few counts of this clone. The J gene is TRBJ1-1, the V gene TRBV7-9; D not resolved. The CDR3 runs 13 residues. Germline CDR1 reads SEHNR; CDR2 reads FQNEAQ (reference sequence). V was shortened by 4 bases and J by 2 bases, with 8 bases between the two germline ends. CDR3 protein: CASSSPGNTEAFF. CDR3 coding DNA: TGTGCCAGCAGCTCCCCGGGAAACACTGAAGCTTTCTTT.

The rearrangement joins TRBV7-6 to TRBJ1-6; D may be TRBD1 (6 bases). CDR3 length: 18 amino acids. The V and J ends lost 2 bases and 4 bases respectively, with 18 bases between them. Germline V CDR1 and CDR2: SGHVS, FNYEAQ. For the CDR3, the DNA is TGTGCCAGCAGCTTAATGTATAGGGGGTCTAAATATAATTCACCCCTCCACTTT. This sequence encodes CASSLMYRGSKYNSPLHF.

The chain links TRBV6-5 to TRBJ2-5; no clear D gene. The CDR3 loop spans 12 amino acids. V lost 6 bases and J lost 4, with 9 bases in between. Germline values: CDR1 MNHEY, CDR2 SVGAGI. Here the CDR3 reads CASSPGTETQYF. CDR3 bases: TGTGCCAGCAGCCCAGGTACAGAGACCCAGTACTTC.

This chain joins TRBV28 and TRBJ2-5, with TRBD1 as a possible D gene (6 bases). V was pared by 8 bases and J by 8 bases, with 12 bases between. Germline loops: CDR1 MDHEN, CDR2 SYDVKM. The CDR3 is 11 residues long. The CDR3 here is CASQTGSTQYF. The CDR3 bases are TGTGCCAGCCAAACAGGGAGTACCCAGTACTTC.

This chain uses TRBV30 with TRBJ2-7; 7 bases map to TRBD2. Germline values: CDR1 GTSNPN, CDR2 SVGIG (reference sequence). With V trimmed by 1 base and J by 3 bases, 6 bases remained unmatched. CDR3 length: 14 residues. CDR3 coding DNA: TGTGCCTGGAGTGAAAGGGGACTAATCTACGAGCAGTACTTC. Protein: CAWSERGLIYEQYF.

The chain has TRBV10-3 and TRBJ2-5; maybe TRBD1 (5 bases). CDR3 size: 16 residues. V dropped 0 bases and J dropped 5 bases, with 16 bases sitting between them. Germline CDR1 and CDR2: ENHRY and SYGVKD. The CDR3 DNA reads as TGTGCCATCAGTGAGTCAGGCCTTCAGGGCACGGAGACCCAGTACTTC. This encodes CAISESGLQGTETQYF.

This clone came up a few times. The V call is TRBV7-2, the J call TRBJ1-2; 9 nucleotides line up with TRBD1. Germline V lookup: CDR1 SGHTA, CDR2 FQGNSA. This CDR3 is 13 amino acids long. The V segment lost 4 bases and the J segment 8 bases; nucleotides outside the gene matches: 5. As DNA, the CDR3 is TGTGCCAGCAGCTCCGGGACAGGGTTCGGCTACACCTTC. It translates to CASSSGTGFGYTF.

The chain employs TRBV4-3 and TRBJ2-7, with 8 bases that match TRBD1. Germline CDR1 is LGHNA and CDR2 is YSLEER. Unmatched junction bases numbered 5, after V lost 0 bases and J lost 4 bases. CDR3 size: 15 residues. In DNA, the CDR3 is TGCGCCAGCAGCCAAGATCCCAGGGGGCAATACGAGCAGTACTTC. This encodes CASSQDPRGQYEQYF.

The gene calls are TRBV27 and TRBJ2-7, with TRBD1 matching over 10 bases. Germline V gives CDR1 MNHEY, CDR2 SMNVEV (reference sequence). V lost 3 bases and J lost 5; bases outside the gene matches: 7. There are 15 residues in the CDR3. CDR3 sequence: CASSFATGGADEQYF. For the CDR3, the DNA is TGTGCCAGCAGTTTCGCGACAGGGGGCGCGGACGAGCAGTACTTC.

The V gene is TRBV6-5, the J gene TRBJ2-5; D may be TRBD2 (7 bases). The CDR3 sequence is 13 residues long. Between the trimmed V and J ends, which lost 7 bases and 4 bases, there was a span of 13 bases. Germline assignment: CDR1 MNHEY and CDR2 SVGAGI. The CDR3 spells CASKGGGIETQYF. In DNA form, the CDR3 reads TGTGCCAGCAAAGGGGGGGGCATAGAGACCCAGTACTTC.

V is TRBV7-9 and J is TRBJ2-3; 7 nucleotides match TRBD2. CDR3 length: 15 amino acids. J gave up 6 bases and V 2 bases, and 8 bases lay outside the gene matches. CDR1 is SEHNR, CDR2 FQNEAQ, per germline (reference sequence). CDR3 in amino acids: CASSLRGRDEDTQYF. The CDR3, as DNA: TGTGCCAGCAGCTTACGAGGGAGGGATGAGGATACGCAGTATTTT.

The rearrangement links TRBV10-3 to TRBJ2-7, with 10 bases that match TRBD2. V trimming: 7 bases; J trimming: 4 bases; junction bases outside the gene matches: 7. Germline V gives CDR1 ENHRY, CDR2 SYGVKD. The CDR3 has 14 amino acids. CDR3 nucleotides: TGTGCCATCAACCTCGGGACTAGCGCGTACGAGCAGTACTTC. Translating gives CAINLGTSAYEQYF.

The chain links TRBV28 to TRBJ2-5; D is perhaps TRBD1 (6 bases). Germline CDR1 reads MDHEN; CDR2 reads SYDVKM. This CDR3 has 15 amino acids. Trimming pared 6 bases from V and 3 bases from J, leaving 17 bases between. This CDR3 is CASSLARQAKETQYF. The CDR3 nucleotides are TGTGCCAGCAGCTTGGCCAGACAGGCTAAAGAGACCCAGTACTTC.

V and J are TRBV6-5 and TRBJ2-1; 7 bases are a match to TRBD2. The V segment lost 2 bases and the J segment 3 bases; nucleotides outside the gene matches: 4. The CDR3 runs to 15 residues. Germline CDR1 is MNHEY and CDR2 is SVGAGI. Here the CDR3 reads CASSYAGDDYNEQFF. The CDR3 DNA reads TGTGCCAGCAGTTACGCGGGGGACGACTACAATGAGCAGTTCTTC.

V and J are TRBV7-7 and TRBJ2-5; perhaps TRBD1 as D (5 bases). The CDR3 is 14 residues long. Germline values: CDR1 SSHAT, CDR2 FNYEAQ (reference sequence). Trimming cost V 5 bases and J 2 bases, with 12 bases left between them. The CDR3, as DNA: TGTGCCAGCAGCCTAGGGGCCCAACAAGAGACCCAGTACTTC. Its translation is CASSLGAQQETQYF.

This clone has a single count. This chain uses TRBV19 with TRBJ2-5, with 7 positions matching TRBD2. CDR3 size: 16 residues. With V trimmed by 1 base and J by 4 bases, 9 bases remained unmatched. Germline V lookup: CDR1 LNHDA, CDR2 SQIVND (reference sequence). The CDR3 spells CASSIAETSFSETQYF. Here the CDR3 DNA reads TGTGCCAGTAGTATAGCCGAGACTAGCTTTTCAGAGACCCAGTACTTC.

V usage is TRBV6-5 and J usage is TRBJ2-1; 7 bases align to TRBD2. CDR1 and CDR2 (germline): MNHEY, SVGAGI. J was trimmed by 3 bases and V by 4 bases; bases with no gene match: 6. The CDR3 is made up of 15 amino acids. The CDR3 reads CASSFGRPDYNEQFF. Here the CDR3 DNA reads TGTGCCAGCAGTTTCGGGAGGCCTGACTACAATGAGCAGTTCTTC.

This chain links TRBV19 with TRBJ2-1, with 7 bases aligning to TRBD1. The ends lost 9 bases at V and 3 bases at J; junction bases unmatched: 2. CDR1 is LNHDA and CDR2 is SQIVND in the germline V gene (reference sequence). CDR3 length equals 12 residues. The CDR3 DNA reads as TGTGCCAGCGGGACAGACTACAATGAGCAGTTCTTC. It encodes CASGTDYNEQFF.